This T cell receptor beta chain was documented in a study of blood T cell repertoires in COVID-19. Study background: The origin of the acute and convalescent COVID-19 samples was the United States, Italy and Spain. T cells, B-cell-depleted T cells, or PBMCs provided the cDNA or gDNA that served as material.

This clone has only a few counts. Original methodology: Reference gene primer amplification yielded estimated nucleated cell counts. Assay used: immunoSEQ multiplex PCR; TCRdb lists only in-frame clones, some missing. The DNA gave D and trimming, while V, J and clone size come from that table. The repertoire holds over 60,000 clones, 65% to 90% seen once, with around 16% in the top ten. This CDR3 has 15 amino acids. V gave up 5 bases and J gave up 5 bases; unmatched junction bases: 6. From germline, CDR1 is MNHEY and CDR2 SMNVEV (reference sequence). The chain uses TRBV27 and TRBJ2-7; 13 bases are shared with TRBD2. The TCR originated in an elderly man with active COVID-19. Sequenced: peripheral blood. The CDR3 coding sequence is TGTGCCAGCAGTCCTTGGACTAGCGGGAGAAACGAGCAGTACTTC. Its translation is CASSPWTSGRNEQYF.